The 23 T cell receptor beta chains presented below share a single source sample, sequenced in a study of molecular identifiers for immune sequencing clone quantification. A single record per CDR3 protein comes from TCRdb applying MiXCR to the PCR reads. The profile shows some 93,000 distinct CDR3 sequences, over 20% of them singletons. Sequenced input: naive CD8+ T cells from blood, with Jurkat cell RNA spiked in. Subset of the sample: FACS-sorted CD8+CD4-CCR7+CD45RA+ naive T cells. These receptors came from a human donor in good health. Some libraries in this study had Jurkat cell RNA spiked in.

This clonotype was detected once. This chain uses TRBV6-5 with TRBJ2-1; D is possibly TRBD1 or TRBD2 (6 bases each). The germline V gene encodes CDR1 MNHEY and CDR2 SVGAGI. The CDR3 spans 15 residues. Trimming stripped 7 bases from V and 7 bases from J, with 20 bases between. CDR3 DNA: TGTGCCAGCACGTGGGGGGCCGGCCGGAGGAATGAGCAGTTCTTC. It translates to CASTWGAGRRNEQFF.

This sequence joins TRBV2 and TRBJ1-3; tentatively, D is TRBD1 (6 bases). There are 15 residues in the CDR3. Between the trimmed V and J ends, which lost 6 bases and 4 bases, there was a span of 16 bases. Germline V CDR1 and CDR2: SNHLY, FYNNEI. CDR3 sequence (DNA): TGTGCCAGCAGGATATCCCCAGGGGCCGGAAACACCATATATTTT. Translating gives CASRISPGAGNTIYF.

This clonotype was detected many times. The V call is TRBV6-2 or TRBV6-3, the J call TRBJ2-2, with D perhaps TRBD1 or TRBD2 (5 bases each). Trimming removed 6 bases from V and 2 bases from J, with 13 bases in between. The CDR3 is made up of 15 amino acids. Germline V gene sequence: CDR1 MNHEY, CDR2 SVGEGT. As DNA, the CDR3 is TGTGCCAGCAGAAGAGTGGGACCTAACACCGGGGAGCTGTTTTTT. The encoded protein is CASRRVGPNTGELFF.

This clonotype was found a few times. One end of the junction is discordant with germline, which a read error may explain. The DNA for the CDR3 is TGTGCCAGCAGTCACAGGGGAATAGAGCTCTTCTCTGGGGCCAGCGTCCTGACTTTC. As protein: CASSHRGIELFSGASVLTF. The V gene is TRBV12-3 or TRBV12-4, the J gene TRBJ2-6; 7 bases agree with TRBD1. This CDR3 region has 19 residues.

In this sample, this clonotype turned up many times. The chain employs TRBV2 and TRBJ2-7; D is perhaps TRBD2 (7 bases). The CDR3 spans 15 residues. The germline V gene has CDR1 SNHLY and CDR2 FYNNEI. The V and J ends lost 3 bases and 3 bases respectively, with 15 bases between them. CDR3 sequence reads: CASSEGGGAVYEQYF. For the CDR3, the DNA is TGTGCCAGCAGTGAGGGTGGGGGGGCGGTCTACGAGCAGTACTTC.

This clonotype has more than one count but fewer than ten. This sequence joins TRBV7-6 and TRBJ2-5; 11 nucleotides match TRBD2. The CDR3 is 16 amino acids. The V and J ends lost 1 base and 0 bases, in that order; junction bases with no gene match: 1. The germline V gene encodes CDR1 SGHVS and CDR2 FNYEAQ. The CDR3 region is CASSLETSGDQETQYF. Here the CDR3 DNA reads TGTGCCAGCAGCTTAGAGACTAGCGGGGACCAAGAGACCCAGTACTTC.

This clonotype was observed a few times. The chain carries TRBV9 and TRBJ2-5; D not certain. Germline CDR1 is SGDLS and CDR2 is YYNGEE. The CDR3 is 15 amino acids. V was clipped by 2 bases and J by 1 base, with 12 bases between them. The CDR3: CASSVAPGSQETQYF. The CDR3 nucleotides are TGTGCCAGCAGCGTCGCGCCGGGCAGCCAAGAGACCCAGTACTTC.

The chain has TRBV9 and TRBJ1-1, with D possibly matching TRBD1 (5 bases). Germline assignment: CDR1 SGDLS and CDR2 YYNGEE. This CDR3 is built from 18 residues. The V and J ends lost 0 bases and 0 bases respectively, with 18 bases between them. The CDR3 loop reads CASSVVATATLMNTEAFF. As DNA, the CDR3 is TGTGCCAGCAGCGTAGTAGCGACAGCAACACTTATGAACACTGAAGCTTTCTTT.

The genes are TRBV27 and TRBJ2-7; possible D gene TRBD2, 6 bases. The germline CDR1 and CDR2 sequences are MNHEY and SMNVEV (reference sequence). The CDR3 consists of 14 residues. Trimming took 2 bases from V and 3 from J, leaving 11 bases between them. CDR3 in amino acids: CASSLTGGVYEQYF. The CDR3 DNA reads as TGTGCCAGCAGTTTAACTGGCGGGGTCTACGAGCAGTACTTC.

Many counts were recorded for this clonotype. The V and J genes are TRBV6-5 and TRBJ2-3, with 12 bases identical to TRBD2. Germline loops: CDR1 MNHEY, CDR2 SVGAGI. V lost 5 bases to trimming and J lost 8 bases; unmatched junction nucleotides: 11. This CDR3 region has 16 residues. The CDR3 nucleotides read TGTGCCAGCAGTCCTCTAGCGGGAGGGCACAGGGGTACGCAGTATTTT. This gives the protein CASSPLAGGHRGTQYF.

This chain uses TRBV21-1 with TRBJ2-6. TRBV21-1 is assigned pseudogene status. This CDR3 is built from 19 residues. CDR3 loop: CASSKDRVGRCSGASVLTF. As DNA, the CDR3 is TGTGCCAGCAGCAAAGATCGAGTCGGCAGGTGCTCTGGGGCCAGCGTCCTGACTTTC.

The chain has TRBV6-1 and TRBJ1-2; D is undetermined. This CDR3 is built from 15 residues. Germline assignment: CDR1 MNHNS and CDR2 SASEGT. V gave up 3 bases and J gave up 8 bases, with 19 bases separating them. The chain's CDR3 is CASSEVPGLTEGYTF. In DNA, the CDR3 is TGTGCCAGCAGTGAGGTTCCGGGTCTCACGGAAGGCTACACCTTC.

This clonotype came up many times. The chain links TRBV9 to TRBJ2-3, with D possibly TRBD1 on 5 matching bases. There are 14 residues in the CDR3. The V end lost 0 bases, the J end lost 4 bases, and 9 bases lay between the germline ends. Germline V gene data show CDR1 as SGDLS and CDR2 as YYNGEE. The DNA of the CDR3 is TGTGCCAGCAGCGTAGCAGGGTTGTCAGATACGCAGTATTTT. It codes for CASSVAGLSDTQYF.

This clonotype occurred many times. The genes are TRBV28 and TRBJ2-7, with D possibly being TRBD2 (6 bases). The germline V and J ends were trimmed by 3 bases and 3 bases, with 9 bases remaining between them. The CDR3 extends over 13 amino acids. Germline loops: CDR1 MDHEN, CDR2 SYDVKM. The CDR3 region has the DNA TGTGCCAGCAGTTTCCGGGAGTACTACGAGCAGTACTTC. Translated, it gives CASSFREYYEQYF. Using reference TRBV28 and TRBJ2-7 for the parts outside the CDR3, the full variable domain is DVKVTQSSRYLVKRTGEKVFLECVQDMDHENMFWYRQDPGLGLRLIYFSYDVKMKEKGDIPEGYSVSREKKERFSLILESASTNQTSMYLCASSFREYYEQYFGPGTRLTVT.

This clonotype has ten or more counts. This CDR3 is CASSSSRGRRWEQYF. DNA of the CDR3: TGTGCCAGCAGCTCCTCCAGGGGGCGGAGGTGGGAGCAGTACTTC. The genes are TRBV13 and TRBJ2-7; TRBD1 matches 8 bases. This CDR3 region has 15 residues. Per the germline V gene, CDR1 is PRHDT and CDR2 is FYEKMQ (reference sequence). Germline trimming cut 4 bases from V and 7 bases from J; bases unmatched to any gene: 12.

This clonotype was counted many times. This sequence joins TRBV28 and TRBJ2-3; weak D call: TRBD1 (5 bases). Trimming removed 1 base from V and 2 bases from J, with 13 bases in between. The germline CDR1 and CDR2 sequences are MDHEN and SYDVKM. The CDR3 covers 16 residues. The CDR3 here is CASSLSYDSFTDTQYF. The CDR3 coding sequence is TGTGCCAGCAGTTTATCCTACGACAGTTTCACAGATACGCAGTATTTT.

Of note for this clonotype: A read error may explain this, as a much larger clone is one base away. No conserved phenylalanine or tryptophan is present at the end of the CDR3, so a read error is the likely explanation. V is TRBV5-6 and J is TRBJ2-7, with TRBD1 matching 8 bases. Germline V gives CDR1 SGHDT, CDR2 YYEEEE. V gave up 3 bases and J gave up 2 bases; unmatched junction bases: 13. The length of the CDR3 is 17 residues. The CDR3 DNA is TGTGCCAGCAGCTCGGATAGGACAGGGTTTAATACCTACGAGCAGTACCTC. Protein sequence: CASSSDRTGFNTYEQYL.

This clonotype has just a few counts. The rearrangement links TRBV4-1 to TRBJ2-7; 11 bases agree with TRBD1. The germline V gene encodes CDR1 MGHRA and CDR2 YSYEKL. The trim removed 4 bases at V and 6 bases at J, leaving 14 bases unmatched. This CDR3 is 17 amino acids long. DNA of the CDR3: TGCGCCAGCAGCCCTATAGGACAGGGGGCAGGGGCACGCGAGCAGTACTTC. Translated, it gives CASSPIGQGAGAREQYF.

This clonotype came up many times. The CDR3 region is CASSPKTGTGFYEQYF. The CDR3 DNA reads as TGCGCCAGCAGTCCTAAAACCGGGACAGGGTTCTACGAGCAGTACTTC. The chain combines TRBV4-3 with TRBJ2-7, with 9 positions matching TRBD1. There are 16 residues in the CDR3. Germline assignment: CDR1 LGHNA and CDR2 YSLEER. Trimming removed 6 bases from V and 3 bases from J; junction bases left unmatched: 12.

This clonotype occurred a few times. The CDR3 does not end in the conserved phenylalanine or tryptophan, so this is likely a read error. No DNA is shown, since the ends of the CDR3 on it are uncertain; the CDR3 is the one TCRdb lists. V usage is TRBV14 and J usage is TRBJ1-2; TRBD1 is taken as the D call from the table, unchecked against the DNA. Per the germline V gene, CDR1 is SGHDN and CDR2 is FVKESK. The CDR3 totals 16 residues, both ends included. The CDR3 loop reads CASSPRDLTAGYGYTS.

About this clonotype: This may arise from a read error, as a much more abundant clone is one base away. This sequence joins TRBV7-9 and TRBJ2-2, with D maybe TRBD2 (5 bases). This CDR3 region has 12 residues. CDR1 and CDR2 from the germline V gene are SEHNR and FQNEAQ (reference sequence). CDR3 bases: TGTGCCAGCAGCTACCACACCGGGGAGCTGCTTTTT. Encoded protein: CASSYHTGELLF.

This clonotype was observed at least ten times. Here the CDR3 DNA reads TGTGCCAGCAGCGAGTTAACAAGTCCACGGGGACTAAACACTGAAGCTTTCTTT. Protein sequence: CASSELTSPRGLNTEAFF. The chain combines TRBV7-8 with TRBJ1-1, with D perhaps TRBD1 (5 bases). CDR3 length: 18 amino acids. V was clipped by 5 bases and J by 2 bases, with 24 bases between them. Germline V gene lookup returns CDR1 SGHVS and CDR2 FQNEAQ.

This clonotype turned up a few times. This chain joins TRBV3-1 and TRBJ1-1; D is uncertain. Per the germline V gene, CDR1 is LGHDT and CDR2 is YNNKEL (reference sequence). CDR3 length: 16 residues. Trimming shortened V by 4 bases and J by 0 bases, and 15 bases separated the two germline ends. The CDR3 coding sequence is TGTGCCAGCAGCCGCCCTTTCGGGCAGATGAACACTGAAGCTTTCTTT. Its protein is CASSRPFGQMNTEAFF.